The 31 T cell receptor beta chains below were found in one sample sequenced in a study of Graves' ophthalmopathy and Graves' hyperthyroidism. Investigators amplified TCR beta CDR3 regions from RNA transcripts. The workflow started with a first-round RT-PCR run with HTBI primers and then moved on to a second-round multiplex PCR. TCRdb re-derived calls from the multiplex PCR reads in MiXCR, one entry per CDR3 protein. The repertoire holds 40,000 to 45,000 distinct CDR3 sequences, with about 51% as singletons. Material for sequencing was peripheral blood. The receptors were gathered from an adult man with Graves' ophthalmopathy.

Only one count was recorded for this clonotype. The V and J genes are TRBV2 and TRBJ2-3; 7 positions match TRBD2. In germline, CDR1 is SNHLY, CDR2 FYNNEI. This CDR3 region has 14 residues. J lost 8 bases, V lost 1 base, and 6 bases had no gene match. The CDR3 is CASSEGVGGGTQYF. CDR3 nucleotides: TGTGCCAGCAGTGAAGGGGTTGGGGGGGGTACGCAGTATTTT. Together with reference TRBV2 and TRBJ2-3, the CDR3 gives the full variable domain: EPEVTQTPSHQVTQMGQEVILRCVPISNHLYFYWYRQILGQKVEFLVSFYNNEISEKSEIFDDQFSVERPDGSNFTLKIRSTKLEDSAMYFCASSEGVGGGTQYFGPGTRLTVL.

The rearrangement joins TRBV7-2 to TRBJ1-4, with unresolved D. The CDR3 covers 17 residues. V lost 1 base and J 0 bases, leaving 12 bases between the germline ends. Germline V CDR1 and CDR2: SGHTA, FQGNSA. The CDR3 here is CASSLVSEQTTNEKLFF. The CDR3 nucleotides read TGTGCCAGCAGCTTAGTTTCGGAGCAGACAACTAATGAAAAACTGTTTTTT.

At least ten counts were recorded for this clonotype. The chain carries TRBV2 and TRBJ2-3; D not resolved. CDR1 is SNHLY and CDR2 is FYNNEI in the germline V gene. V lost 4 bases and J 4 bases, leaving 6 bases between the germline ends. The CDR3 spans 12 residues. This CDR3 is CASSVRSDTQYF. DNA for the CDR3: TGTGCCAGCAGTGTTAGATCAGATACGCAGTATTTT. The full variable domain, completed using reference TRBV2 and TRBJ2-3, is EPEVTQTPSHQVTQMGQEVILRCVPISNHLYFYWYRQILGQKVEFLVSFYNNEISEKSEIFDDQFSVERPDGSNFTLKIRSTKLEDSAMYFCASSVRSDTQYFGPGTRLTVL.

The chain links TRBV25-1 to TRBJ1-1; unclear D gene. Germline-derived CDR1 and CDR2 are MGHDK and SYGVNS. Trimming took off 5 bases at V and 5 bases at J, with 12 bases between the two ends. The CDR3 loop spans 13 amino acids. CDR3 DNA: TGTGCCAGCAGTTTCGGCGAGGGAACTGAAGCTTTCTTT. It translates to CASSFGEGTEAFF.

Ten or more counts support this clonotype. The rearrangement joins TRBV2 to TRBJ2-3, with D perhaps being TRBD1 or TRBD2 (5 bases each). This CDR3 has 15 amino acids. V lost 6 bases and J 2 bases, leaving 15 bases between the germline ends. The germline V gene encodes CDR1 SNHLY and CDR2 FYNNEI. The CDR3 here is CASSRRDGYTDTQYF. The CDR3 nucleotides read TGTGCCAGCAGCCGCCGGGACGGATACACAGATACGCAGTATTTT.

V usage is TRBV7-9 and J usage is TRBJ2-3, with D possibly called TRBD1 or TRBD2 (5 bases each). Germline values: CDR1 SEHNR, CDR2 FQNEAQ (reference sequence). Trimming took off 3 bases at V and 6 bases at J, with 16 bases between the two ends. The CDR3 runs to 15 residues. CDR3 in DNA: TGTGCCAGCAGCTTGACGGGACGAGGCAGGGATACGCAGTATTTT. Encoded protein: CASSLTGRGRDTQYF.

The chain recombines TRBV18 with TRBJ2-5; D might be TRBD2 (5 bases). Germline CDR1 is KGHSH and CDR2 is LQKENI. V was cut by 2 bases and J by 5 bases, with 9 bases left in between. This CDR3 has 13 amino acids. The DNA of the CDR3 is TGTGCCAGCTCACCAGGTGGCGGGGAGACCCAGTACTTC. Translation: CASSPGGGETQYF.

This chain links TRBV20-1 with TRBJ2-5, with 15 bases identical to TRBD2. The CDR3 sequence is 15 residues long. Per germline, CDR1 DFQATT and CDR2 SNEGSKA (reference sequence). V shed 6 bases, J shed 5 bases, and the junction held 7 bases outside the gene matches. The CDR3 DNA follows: TGCAGTGCCACCGGGACTAGCGGGGGGCGGGAGACCCAGTACTTC. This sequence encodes CSATGTSGGRETQYF.

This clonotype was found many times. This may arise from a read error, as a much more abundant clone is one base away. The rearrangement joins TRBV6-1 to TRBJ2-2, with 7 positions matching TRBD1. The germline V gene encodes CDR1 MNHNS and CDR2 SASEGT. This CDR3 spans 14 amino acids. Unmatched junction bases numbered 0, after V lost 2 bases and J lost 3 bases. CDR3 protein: CASSEQGDTGELFF. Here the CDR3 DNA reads TGTGCCAGCAGTGAACAGGGGGACACCGGGGAGCTGTTTTTT.

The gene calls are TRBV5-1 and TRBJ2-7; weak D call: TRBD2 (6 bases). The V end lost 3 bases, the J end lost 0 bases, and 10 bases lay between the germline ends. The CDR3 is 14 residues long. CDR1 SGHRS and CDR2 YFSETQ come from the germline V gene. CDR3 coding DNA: TGCGCCAGCAGCTCCGGGGGTGACTCCTACGAGCAGTACGTC. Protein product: CASSSGGDSYEQYV.

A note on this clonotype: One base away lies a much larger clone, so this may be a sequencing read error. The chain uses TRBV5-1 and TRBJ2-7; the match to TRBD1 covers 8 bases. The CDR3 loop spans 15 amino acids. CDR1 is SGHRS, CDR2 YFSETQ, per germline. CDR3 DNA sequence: TGCACCAGCAGCTTAAGTTTCAGGGGGCACGACGAGCAGTACTTC. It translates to CTSSLSFRGHDEQYF.

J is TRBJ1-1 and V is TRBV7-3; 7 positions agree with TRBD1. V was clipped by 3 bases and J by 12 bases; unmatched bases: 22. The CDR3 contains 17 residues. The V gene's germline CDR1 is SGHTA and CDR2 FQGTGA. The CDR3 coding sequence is TGTGCCAGCAGCTTGACAGGGCCCCCTGGGGCCAACGTCCTGACTTTCTTT. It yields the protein CASSLTGPPGANVLTFF.

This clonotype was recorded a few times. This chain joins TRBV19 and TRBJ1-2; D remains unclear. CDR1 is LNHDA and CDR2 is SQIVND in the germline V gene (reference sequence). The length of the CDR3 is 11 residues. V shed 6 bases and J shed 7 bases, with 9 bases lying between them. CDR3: CASSMRFGYTF. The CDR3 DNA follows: TGTGCCAGTAGCATGCGGTTTGGCTACACCTTC.

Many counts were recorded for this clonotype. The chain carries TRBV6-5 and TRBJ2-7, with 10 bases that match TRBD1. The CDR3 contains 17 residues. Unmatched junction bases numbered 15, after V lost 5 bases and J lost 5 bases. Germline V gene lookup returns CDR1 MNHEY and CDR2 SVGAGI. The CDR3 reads CASSRTGQGVPPNEQYF. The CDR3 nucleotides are TGTGCCAGCAGTCGGACCGGACAGGGGGTCCCCCCAAACGAGCAGTACTTC.

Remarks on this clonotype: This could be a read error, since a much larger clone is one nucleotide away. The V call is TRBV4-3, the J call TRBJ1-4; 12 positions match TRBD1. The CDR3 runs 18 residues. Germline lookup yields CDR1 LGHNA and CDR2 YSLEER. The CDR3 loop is CASSQEWTGDRGRGKLSF. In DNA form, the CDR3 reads TGCGCCAGCAGCCAAGAATGGACAGGGGACAGGGGGCGAGGAAAACTGTCTTTT.

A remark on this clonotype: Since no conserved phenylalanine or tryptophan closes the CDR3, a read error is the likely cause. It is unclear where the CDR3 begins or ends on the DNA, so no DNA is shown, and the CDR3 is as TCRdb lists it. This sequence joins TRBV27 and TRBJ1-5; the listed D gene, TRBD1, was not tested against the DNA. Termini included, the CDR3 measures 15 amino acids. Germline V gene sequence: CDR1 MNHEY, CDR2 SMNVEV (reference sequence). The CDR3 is CASSPTGQAISPSMV.

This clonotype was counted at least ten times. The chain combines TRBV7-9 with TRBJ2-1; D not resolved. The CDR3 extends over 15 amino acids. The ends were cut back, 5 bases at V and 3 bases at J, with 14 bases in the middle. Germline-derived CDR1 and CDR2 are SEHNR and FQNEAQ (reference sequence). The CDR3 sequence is CASSTGLDLYNEQFF. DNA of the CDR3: TGTGCCAGCAGCACCGGGCTGGACCTCTACAATGAGCAGTTCTTC.

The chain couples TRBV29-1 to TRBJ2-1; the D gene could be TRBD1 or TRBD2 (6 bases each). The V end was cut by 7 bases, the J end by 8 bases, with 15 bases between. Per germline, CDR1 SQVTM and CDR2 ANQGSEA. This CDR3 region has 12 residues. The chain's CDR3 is CSGGAGIDEQFF. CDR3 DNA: TGCAGCGGGGGGGCAGGAATCGATGAGCAGTTCTTC.

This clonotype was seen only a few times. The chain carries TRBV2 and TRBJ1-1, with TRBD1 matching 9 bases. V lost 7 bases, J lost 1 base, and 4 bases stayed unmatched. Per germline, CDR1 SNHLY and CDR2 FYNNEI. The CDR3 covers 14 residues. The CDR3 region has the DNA TGTGCCAGCATGGTGGGACAGGGGAACACTGAAGCTTTCTTT. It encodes CASMVGQGNTEAFF.

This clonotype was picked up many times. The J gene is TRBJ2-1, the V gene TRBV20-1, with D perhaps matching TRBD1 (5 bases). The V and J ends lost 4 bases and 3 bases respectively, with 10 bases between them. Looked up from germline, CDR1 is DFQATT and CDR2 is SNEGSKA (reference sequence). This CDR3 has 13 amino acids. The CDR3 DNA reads TGCAGTGCTATTAAAGGGGTCTACAATGAGCAGTTCTTC. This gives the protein CSAIKGVYNEQFF.

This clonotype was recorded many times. The CDR3 protein is CASSQERTSTDTQYF. In nucleotides, the CDR3 is TGCGCCAGCAGCCAAGAGCGGACCAGCACAGATACGCAGTATTTT. The chain recombines TRBV4-1 with TRBJ2-3; D remains unclear. Germline values: CDR1 MGHRA, CDR2 YSYEKL. This CDR3 contains 15 residues. Deletions cut 0 bases from V and 0 bases from J, with 7 bases between.

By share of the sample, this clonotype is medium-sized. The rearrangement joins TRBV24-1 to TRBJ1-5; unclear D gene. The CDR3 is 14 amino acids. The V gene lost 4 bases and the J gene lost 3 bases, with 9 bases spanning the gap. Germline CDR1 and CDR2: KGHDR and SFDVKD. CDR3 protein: CATSDPGPNQPQHF. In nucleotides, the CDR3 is TGTGCCACCAGTGACCCAGGCCCCAATCAGCCCCAGCATTTT.

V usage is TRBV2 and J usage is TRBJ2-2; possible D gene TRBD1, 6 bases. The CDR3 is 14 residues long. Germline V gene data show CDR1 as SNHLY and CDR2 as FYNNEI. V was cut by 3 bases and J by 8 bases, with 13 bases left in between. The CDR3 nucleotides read TGTGCCAGCAGTGATGAAGTCACAGGGGGGGAGCTGTTTTTT. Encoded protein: CASSDEVTGGELFF.

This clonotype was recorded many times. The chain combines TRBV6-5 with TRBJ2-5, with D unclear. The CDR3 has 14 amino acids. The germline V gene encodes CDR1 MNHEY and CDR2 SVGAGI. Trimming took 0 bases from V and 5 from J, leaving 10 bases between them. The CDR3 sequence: CASSYSNVRETQYF. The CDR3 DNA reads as TGTGCCAGCAGTTACTCGAACGTTCGGGAGACCCAGTACTTC.

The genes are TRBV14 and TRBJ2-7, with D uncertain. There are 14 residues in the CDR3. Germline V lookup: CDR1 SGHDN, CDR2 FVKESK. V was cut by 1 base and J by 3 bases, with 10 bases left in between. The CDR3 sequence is CASSQAWNFYEQYF. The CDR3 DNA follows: TGTGCCAGCAGCCAAGCGTGGAACTTCTACGAGCAGTACTTC.

CDR3 bases: TGTGCCACCTTCGGGGGCTATGGCTACACCTTC. It codes for CATFGGYGYTF. The rearrangement links TRBV19 to TRBJ1-2, with D possibly being TRBD1 (5 bases). CDR3 length: 11 amino acids. The V and J ends lost 10 bases and 4 bases respectively, with 10 bases between them. Per germline, CDR1 LNHDA and CDR2 SQIVND (reference sequence).

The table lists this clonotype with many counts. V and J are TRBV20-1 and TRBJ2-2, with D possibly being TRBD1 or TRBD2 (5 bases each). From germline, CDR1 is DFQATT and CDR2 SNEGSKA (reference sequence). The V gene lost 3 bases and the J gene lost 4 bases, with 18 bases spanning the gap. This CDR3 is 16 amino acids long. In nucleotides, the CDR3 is TGCAGTGCTAGGCAATCAGGGAGCCCGAGCACCGGGGAGCTGTTTTTT. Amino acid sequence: CSARQSGSPSTGELFF.

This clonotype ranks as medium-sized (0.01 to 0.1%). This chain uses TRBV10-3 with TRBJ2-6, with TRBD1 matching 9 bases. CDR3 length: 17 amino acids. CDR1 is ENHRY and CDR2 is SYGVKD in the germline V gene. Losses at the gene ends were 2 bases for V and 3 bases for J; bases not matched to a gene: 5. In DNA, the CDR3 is TGTGCCATCAGTGAGAAGGGACAGGGAGTTGGGGCCAACGTCCTGACTTTC. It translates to CAISEKGQGVGANVLTF.

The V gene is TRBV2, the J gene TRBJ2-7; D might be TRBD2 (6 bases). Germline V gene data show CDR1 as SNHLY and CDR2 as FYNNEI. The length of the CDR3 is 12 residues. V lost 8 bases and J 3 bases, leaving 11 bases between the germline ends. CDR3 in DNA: TGTGCCAGCGGAGGGGTTATCTACGAGCAGTACTTC. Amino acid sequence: CASGGVIYEQYF.

The chain's CDR3 is CASSRVSGTYEQYF. In DNA form, the CDR3 reads TGCGCCAGCAGCAGGGTGTCGGGGACCTACGAGCAGTACTTC. The chain employs TRBV5-1 and TRBJ2-7; possible D gene TRBD2, 5 bases. Deletions cut 4 bases from V and 2 bases from J, with 13 bases between. Germline CDR1 SGHRS, CDR2 YFSETQ. The CDR3 is 14 amino acids. Looking up the rest from reference TRBV5-1 and TRBJ2-7 gives the full variable domain: KAGVTQTPRYLIKTRGQQVTLSCSPISGHRSVSWYQQTPGQGLQFLFEYFSETQRNKGNFPGRFSGRQFSNSRSEMNVSTLELGDSALYLCASSRVSGTYEQYFGPGTRLTVT.

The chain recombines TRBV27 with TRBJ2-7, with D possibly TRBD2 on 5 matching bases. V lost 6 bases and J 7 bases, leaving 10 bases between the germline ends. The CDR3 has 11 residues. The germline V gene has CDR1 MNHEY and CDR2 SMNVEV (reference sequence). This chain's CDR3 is CASRYGMEQYF. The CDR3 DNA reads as TGTGCCAGCAGATACGGGATGGAGCAGTACTTC.